The 16 T cell receptor beta chains listed next were all sequenced from one sample in a study of identical twins. TCRdb used MiXCR to reprocess the 5' RACE reads, holding one entry per CDR3 protein. The sample holds 1.5 million to 2 million distinct CDR3 sequences, around 29% seen once. Input material: cord blood. These receptors all come from a newborn girl in good health.

This clonotype was recorded a few times. The chain uses TRBV4-2 and TRBJ2-1, with 15 positions matching TRBD2. The V gene end was trimmed by 4 bases and the J gene end by 7 bases; junction bases not matched to a gene: 5. In germline, CDR1 is LGHNA, CDR2 YNFKEQ. There are 16 residues in the CDR3. The DNA for the CDR3 is TGTGCCAGCAGCCCCACCGGGACTAGCGGGGGGAATGAGCAGTTCTTC. Translation: CASSPTGTSGGNEQFF.

In this sample, this clonotype turned up a few times. The genes are TRBV6-1 and TRBJ2-6; D unresolved. Germline CDR1 MNHNS, CDR2 SASEGT. V was shortened by 4 bases and J by 0 bases, with 7 bases between the two germline ends. This CDR3 comprises 15 residues. The CDR3 DNA sequence: TGTGCCAGCAGTGTCGTCGCCTCTGGGGCCAACGTCCTGACTTTC. The encoded protein is CASSVVASGANVLTF.

The J gene is TRBJ2-7, the V gene TRBV6-1, with D unclear. V lost 4 bases and J 12 bases, leaving 13 bases between the germline ends. This CDR3 has 11 amino acids. CDR1 is MNHNS and CDR2 is SASEGT in the germline V gene. This CDR3 is CASSGLPRWYF. The CDR3 DNA reads TGTGCCAGCAGTGGGTTACCTCGGTGGTACTTC.

This chain connects TRBV24-1 to TRBJ1-4; unclear D gene. This CDR3 region has 16 residues. Per germline, CDR1 KGHDR and CDR2 SFDVKD. The V gene lost 2 bases and the J gene lost 7 bases, with 16 bases spanning the gap. The CDR3 protein is CATSDWAPDSREKLFF. CDR3 coding DNA: TGTGCCACCAGTGATTGGGCTCCTGATAGCCGTGAAAAACTGTTTTTT.

The V call is TRBV28, the J call TRBJ2-5; perhaps TRBD1 as D (5 bases). CDR3 length equals 13 residues. V was pared by 2 bases and J by 4 bases, with 8 bases between. CDR1 is MDHEN, CDR2 SYDVKM, per germline. CDR3 region: CASSLRQPETQYF. The CDR3, as DNA: TGTGCCAGCAGTTTAAGACAGCCAGAGACCCAGTACTTC. Combining the CDR3 with reference TRBV28 and TRBJ2-5 gives the whole variable domain DVKVTQSSRYLVKRTGEKVFLECVQDMDHENMFWYRQDPGLGLRLIYFSYDVKMKEKGDIPEGYSVSREKKERFSLILESASTNQTSMYLCASSLRQPETQYFGPGTRLLVL.

The chain couples TRBV20-1 to TRBJ2-2; D perhaps matches TRBD2 (7 bases). Trimming pared 6 bases from V and 1 base from J, leaving 15 bases between. The CDR3 is 15 residues long. CDR1 DFQATT and CDR2 SNEGSKA come from the germline V gene (reference sequence). CDR3 loop: CSAGPGGLNTGELFF. In DNA form, the CDR3 reads TGCAGTGCCGGGCCCGGGGGGCTGAACACCGGGGAGCTGTTTTTT.

This clonotype was detected a few times. The V call is TRBV4-1, the J call TRBJ2-1; a possible D gene is TRBD1 (6 bases). V gave up 0 bases and J gave up 0 bases, with 21 bases separating them. Germline assignment: CDR1 MGHRA and CDR2 YSYEKL. The CDR3 loop spans 20 amino acids. Here the CDR3 reads CASSQEGGDLAFSSYNEQFF. The CDR3 region has the DNA TGCGCCAGCAGCCAAGAAGGGGGTGATCTAGCCTTTAGCTCCTACAATGAGCAGTTCTTC.

A few counts support this clonotype. A clone one base away is much larger, so this may be a read error. The rearrangement joins TRBV6-5 to TRBJ2-5; a weak D match, TRBD1 (5 bases). Judging by the DNA end, TRBJ2-1 fits better; the J call may be wrong. Germline V gene lookup returns CDR1 MNHEY and CDR2 SVGAGI. This CDR3 region has 14 residues. Here the CDR3 DNA reads TGTGCCAGCAGTTTGAGGACACCCCAAGAGACCCAGTTCTTC. Translating it yields CASSLRTPQETQFF.

This clonotype was picked up a small number of times. The chain has TRBV2 and TRBJ2-3, with D possibly matching TRBD2 (5 bases). Germline CDR1 SNHLY, CDR2 FYNNEI. V was cut by 8 bases and J by 5 bases, with 14 bases left in between. This CDR3 contains 13 residues. The CDR3 nucleotides are TGTGCCAGCGTAGGACTTCGGGGAGATACGCAGTATTTT. This sequence encodes CASVGLRGDTQYF.

V is TRBV20-1 and J is TRBJ1-1, with 7 bases matching TRBD1. This CDR3 contains 13 residues. J was trimmed by 4 bases and V by 3 bases; bases with no gene match: 5. CDR1 is DFQATT and CDR2 is SNEGSKA in the germline V gene (reference sequence). DNA for the CDR3: TGCAGTGCTAGTCGGGACAGCCCCACTGAAGCTTTCTTT. Its translation: CSASRDSPTEAFF.

This clonotype was observed a few times. V usage is TRBV20-1 and J usage is TRBJ2-7; D remains unclear. This CDR3 is built from 14 residues. Trimming cost V 1 base and J 0 bases, with 10 bases left between them. Germline-derived CDR1 and CDR2 are DFQATT and SNEGSKA (reference sequence). The CDR3 DNA is TGCAGTGCTAGAGCCTACCTTCTCTCCTACGAGCAGTACTTC. Protein product: CSARAYLLSYEQYF.

This clonotype was detected ten times or more. The chain is built from TRBV4-2 and TRBJ1-2, with no clear D. The CDR3 covers 14 residues. Trimming pared 1 base from V and 1 base from J, leaving 7 bases between. The germline V gene encodes CDR1 LGHNA and CDR2 YNFKEQ. The CDR3 region has the DNA TGTGCCAGCAGCCAAGGGCAGTTTAACTATGGCTACACCTTC. Translated, it gives CASSQGQFNYGYTF.

The chain recombines TRBV29-1 with TRBJ2-7; possibly TRBD1 for D (6 bases). The CDR3 covers 12 residues. CDR1 is SQVTM, CDR2 ANQGSEA, per germline. The germline V and J ends were trimmed by 7 bases and 0 bases, with 10 bases remaining between them. The CDR3 reads CSGGHTSYEQYF. CDR3 nucleotides: TGCAGCGGGGGGCACACCTCCTACGAGCAGTACTTC.

V usage is TRBV4-2 and J usage is TRBJ2-1; D is unresolved. CDR1 is LGHNA, CDR2 YNFKEQ, per germline. The CDR3 length is 15 residues. V lost 4 bases and J lost 6, with 16 bases in between. CDR3 sequence: CASSRDPGVPNEQFF. CDR3 nucleotide sequence: TGTGCCAGCAGCCGAGACCCCGGCGTCCCCAATGAGCAGTTCTTC.

The table lists this clonotype with a few counts. The chain employs TRBV20-1 and TRBJ2-5, with 10 bases that match TRBD1. Germline V CDR1 and CDR2: DFQATT, SNEGSKA (reference sequence). This CDR3 has 15 residues. J was trimmed by 5 bases and V by 4 bases; bases with no gene match: 10. The CDR3 sequence: CSATGSGTGVETQYF. The CDR3 coding sequence is TGCAGTGCTACCGGGTCCGGGACAGGGGTGGAGACCCAGTACTTC.

The genes are TRBV18 and TRBJ2-1; 12 bases are shared with TRBD1. TRBJ2-7 matches the DNA end more closely, so the J call is doubtful. The germline gives CDR1 KGHSH, CDR2 LQKENI. CDR3 size: 16 residues. CDR3 DNA sequence: TGTGCCAGCTCCTCATCCGGGACAGGGGGCTACAATGAGCAGTACTTC. It specifies CASSSSGTGGYNEQYF.